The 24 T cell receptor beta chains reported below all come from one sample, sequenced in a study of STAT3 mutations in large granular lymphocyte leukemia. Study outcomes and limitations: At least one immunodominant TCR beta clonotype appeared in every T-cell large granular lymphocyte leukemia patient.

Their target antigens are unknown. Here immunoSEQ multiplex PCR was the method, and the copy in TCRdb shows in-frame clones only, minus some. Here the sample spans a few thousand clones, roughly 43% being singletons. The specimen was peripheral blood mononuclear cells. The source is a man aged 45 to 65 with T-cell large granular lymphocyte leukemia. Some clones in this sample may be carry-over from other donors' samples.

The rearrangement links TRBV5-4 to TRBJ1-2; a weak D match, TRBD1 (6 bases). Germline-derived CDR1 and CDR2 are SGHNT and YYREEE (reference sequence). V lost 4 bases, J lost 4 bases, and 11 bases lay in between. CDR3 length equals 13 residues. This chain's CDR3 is CASSQGTAYGYTF. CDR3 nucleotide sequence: TGTGCCAGCAGCCAGGGGACGGCCTATGGCTACACCTTC.

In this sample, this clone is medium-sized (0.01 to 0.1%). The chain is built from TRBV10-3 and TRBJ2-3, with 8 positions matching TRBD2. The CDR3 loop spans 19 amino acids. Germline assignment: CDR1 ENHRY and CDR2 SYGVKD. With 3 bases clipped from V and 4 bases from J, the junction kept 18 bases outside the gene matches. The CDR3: CAISDDPGSGEGLADTQYF. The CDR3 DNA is TGTGCCATCAGTGACGATCCTGGTAGCGGGGAGGGCCTGGCAGATACGCAGTATTTT.

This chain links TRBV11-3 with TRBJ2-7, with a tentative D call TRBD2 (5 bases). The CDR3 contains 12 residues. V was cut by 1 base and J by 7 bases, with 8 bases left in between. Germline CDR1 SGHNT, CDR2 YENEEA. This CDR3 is CASSLVTGEQYF. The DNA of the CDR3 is TGTGCCAGCAGCTTAGTGACGGGGGAGCAGTACTTC.

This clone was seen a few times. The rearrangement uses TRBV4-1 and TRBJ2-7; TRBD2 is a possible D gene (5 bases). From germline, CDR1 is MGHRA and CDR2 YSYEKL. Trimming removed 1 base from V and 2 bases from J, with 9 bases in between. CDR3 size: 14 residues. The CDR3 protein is CASSQVLAAYEQYF. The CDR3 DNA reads TGCGCCAGCAGCCAAGTGCTAGCAGCCTACGAGCAGTACTTC.

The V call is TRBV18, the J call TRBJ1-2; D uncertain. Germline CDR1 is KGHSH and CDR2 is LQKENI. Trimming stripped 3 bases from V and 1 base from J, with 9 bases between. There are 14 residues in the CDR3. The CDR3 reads CASSPTQINYGYTF. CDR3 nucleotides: TGTGCCAGCTCACCGACCCAGATTAACTATGGCTACACCTTC.

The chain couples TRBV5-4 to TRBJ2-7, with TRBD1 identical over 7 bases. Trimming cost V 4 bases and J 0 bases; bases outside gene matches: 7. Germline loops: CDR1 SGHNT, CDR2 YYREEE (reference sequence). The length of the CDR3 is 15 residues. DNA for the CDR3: TGTGCCAGCAGCGAAACAGGGGCAAGCTCCTACGAGCAGTACTTC. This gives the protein CASSETGASSYEQYF.

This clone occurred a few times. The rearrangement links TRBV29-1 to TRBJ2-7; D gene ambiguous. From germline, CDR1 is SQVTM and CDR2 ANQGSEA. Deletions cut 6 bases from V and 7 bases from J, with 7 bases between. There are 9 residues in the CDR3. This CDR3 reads CSVVGEQYF. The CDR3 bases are TGCAGCGTCGTTGGTGAGCAGTACTTC.

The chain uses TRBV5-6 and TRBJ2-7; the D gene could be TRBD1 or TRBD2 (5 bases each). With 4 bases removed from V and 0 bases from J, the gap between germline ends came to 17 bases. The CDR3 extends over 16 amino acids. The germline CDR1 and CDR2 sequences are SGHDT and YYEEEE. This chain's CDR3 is CASSVSGTWSSYEQYF. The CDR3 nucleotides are TGTGCCAGCAGCGTTTCCGGGACGTGGAGCTCCTACGAGCAGTACTTC.

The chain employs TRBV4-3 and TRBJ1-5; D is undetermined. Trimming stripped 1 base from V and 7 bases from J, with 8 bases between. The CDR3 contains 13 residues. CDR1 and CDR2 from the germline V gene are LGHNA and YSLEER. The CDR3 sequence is CASSQGQSQPQHF. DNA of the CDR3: TGCGCCAGCAGCCAAGGACAATCGCAGCCCCAGCATTTT.

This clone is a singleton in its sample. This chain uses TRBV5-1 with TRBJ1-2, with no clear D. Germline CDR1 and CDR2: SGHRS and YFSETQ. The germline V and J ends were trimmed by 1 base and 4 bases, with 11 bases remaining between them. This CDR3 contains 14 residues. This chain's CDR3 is CASSLNHDAYGYTF. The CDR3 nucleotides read TGCGCCAGCAGCTTGAATCACGACGCCTATGGCTACACCTTC.

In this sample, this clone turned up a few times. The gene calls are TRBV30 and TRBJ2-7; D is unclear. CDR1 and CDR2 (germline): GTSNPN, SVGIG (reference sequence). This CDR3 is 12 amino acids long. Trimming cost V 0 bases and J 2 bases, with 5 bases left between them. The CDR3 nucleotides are TGTGCCTGGAGTGTAGGGACCTACGAGCAGTACTTC. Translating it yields CAWSVGTYEQYF. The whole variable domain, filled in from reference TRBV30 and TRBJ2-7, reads SQTIHQWPATLVQPVGSPLSLECTVEGTSNPNLYWYRQAAGRGLQLLFYSVGIGQISSEVPQNLSASRPQDRQFILSSKKLLLSDSGFYLCAWSVGTYEQYFGPGTRLTVT.

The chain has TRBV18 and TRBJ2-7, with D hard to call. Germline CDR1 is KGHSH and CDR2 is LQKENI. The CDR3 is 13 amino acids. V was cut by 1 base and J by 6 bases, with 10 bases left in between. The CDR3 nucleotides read TGTGCCAGCTCACCACAATCTCCTGGCGAGCAGTACTTC. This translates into CASSPQSPGEQYF.

The CDR3 loop reads CASSQTGNYEQYF. The CDR3 coding sequence is TGTGCCAGCAGCCAGACGGGAAACTACGAGCAGTACTTC. The V and J genes are TRBV7-9 and TRBJ2-7; D is possibly TRBD2 (5 bases). V gave up 5 bases and J gave up 3 bases, with 11 bases separating them. The CDR3 contains 13 residues. CDR1 SEHNR and CDR2 FQNEAQ come from the germline V gene (reference sequence).

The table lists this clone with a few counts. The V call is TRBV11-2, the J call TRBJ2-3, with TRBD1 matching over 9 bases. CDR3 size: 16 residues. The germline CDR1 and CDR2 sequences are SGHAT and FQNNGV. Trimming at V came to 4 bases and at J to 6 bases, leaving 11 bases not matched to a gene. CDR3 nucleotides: TGTGCCAGCAGCTCGCGACGGGACAGGGATATTGATACGCAGTATTTT. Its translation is CASSSRRDRDIDTQYF.

CDR3 in amino acids: CASSLMEYQETQYF. In DNA, the CDR3 is TGTGCCAGCTCACTAATGGAGTACCAAGAGACCCAGTACTTC. The J gene is TRBJ2-5, the V gene TRBV18; D not resolved. The CDR3 is made up of 14 amino acids. Trimming removed 4 bases from V and 0 bases from J, with 9 bases in between. CDR1 KGHSH and CDR2 LQKENI come from the germline V gene.

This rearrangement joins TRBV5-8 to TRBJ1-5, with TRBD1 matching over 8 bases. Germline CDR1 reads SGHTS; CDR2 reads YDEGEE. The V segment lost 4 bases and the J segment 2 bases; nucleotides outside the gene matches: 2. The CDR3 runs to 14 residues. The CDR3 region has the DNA TGTGCCAGCAGCCGGGGACAGGGCAATCAGCCCCAGCATTTT. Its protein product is CASSRGQGNQPQHF.

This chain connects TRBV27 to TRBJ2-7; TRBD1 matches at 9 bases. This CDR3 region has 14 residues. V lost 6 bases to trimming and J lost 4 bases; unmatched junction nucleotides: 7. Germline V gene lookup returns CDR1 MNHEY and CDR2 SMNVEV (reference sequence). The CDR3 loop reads CASSGTGREYEQYF. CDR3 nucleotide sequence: TGTGCCAGCAGCGGGACAGGGAGGGAGTACGAGCAGTACTTC.

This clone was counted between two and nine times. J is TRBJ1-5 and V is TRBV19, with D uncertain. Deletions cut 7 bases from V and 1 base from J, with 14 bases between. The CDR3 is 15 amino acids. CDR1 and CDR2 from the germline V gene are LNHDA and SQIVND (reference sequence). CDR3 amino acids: CASTPYGGSNQPQHF. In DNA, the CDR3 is TGTGCCAGTACCCCCTACGGAGGGAGCAATCAGCCCCAGCATTTT.

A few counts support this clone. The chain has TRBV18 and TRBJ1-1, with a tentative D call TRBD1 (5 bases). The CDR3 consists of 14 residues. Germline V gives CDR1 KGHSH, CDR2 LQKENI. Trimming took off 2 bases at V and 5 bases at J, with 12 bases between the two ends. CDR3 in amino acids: CASSPSQGGTEAFF. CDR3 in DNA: TGTGCCAGCTCACCATCCCAGGGAGGGACTGAAGCTTTCTTT.

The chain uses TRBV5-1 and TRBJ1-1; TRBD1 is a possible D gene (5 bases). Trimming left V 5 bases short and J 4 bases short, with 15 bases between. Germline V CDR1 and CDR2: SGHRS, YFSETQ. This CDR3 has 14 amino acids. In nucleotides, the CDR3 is TGCGCCAGCAGAGTAACAGGTGGCCCCACTGAAGCTTTCTTT. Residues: CASRVTGGPTEAFF.

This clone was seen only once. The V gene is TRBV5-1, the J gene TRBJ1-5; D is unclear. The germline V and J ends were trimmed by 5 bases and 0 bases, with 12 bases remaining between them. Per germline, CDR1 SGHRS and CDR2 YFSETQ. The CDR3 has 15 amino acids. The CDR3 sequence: CASSPDAHSNQPQHF. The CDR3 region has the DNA TGCGCCAGCAGTCCCGACGCTCATAGCAATCAGCCCCAGCATTTT.

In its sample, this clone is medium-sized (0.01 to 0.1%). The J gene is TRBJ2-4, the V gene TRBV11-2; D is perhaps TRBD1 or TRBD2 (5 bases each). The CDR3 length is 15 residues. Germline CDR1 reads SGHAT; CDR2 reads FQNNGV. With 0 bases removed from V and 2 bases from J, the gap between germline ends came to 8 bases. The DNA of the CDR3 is TGTGCCAGCAGCTTAGAGAGGGGCCCCAAAAACATTCAGTACTTC. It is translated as CASSLERGPKNIQYF.

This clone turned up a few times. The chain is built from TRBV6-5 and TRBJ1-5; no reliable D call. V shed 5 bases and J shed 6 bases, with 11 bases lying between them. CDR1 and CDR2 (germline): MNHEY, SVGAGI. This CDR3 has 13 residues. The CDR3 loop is CASSEFGSQPQHF. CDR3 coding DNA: TGTGCCAGCAGTGAATTTGGGAGTCAGCCCCAGCATTTT.

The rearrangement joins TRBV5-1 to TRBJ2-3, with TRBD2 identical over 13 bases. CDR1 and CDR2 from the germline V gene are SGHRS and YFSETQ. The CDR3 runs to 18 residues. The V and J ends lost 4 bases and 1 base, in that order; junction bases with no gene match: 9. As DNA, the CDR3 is TGCGCCAGCAGCCTAACTAGCGGGGGGGGGATGGGCACAGATACGCAGTATTTT. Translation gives CASSLTSGGGMGTDTQYF.